Listed below are T cell receptor beta chains from one sample, sequenced in a study of CD8 T cell repertoires and HIV-1 epitope variants. No antigen has been identified for these receptors. Produced via immunoSEQ multiplex PCR; TCRdb's table is partial and in-frame only. The table lists about 7,100 clones, less than 75% of them singletons. The source material was cultured CD8+ T cells derived from PBMCs. These receptors were obtained from a male donor with HIV. Each CDR3 is given with its conserved first and last residue. The D gene is left open where the match is weak.

j_call v_call d_call cdr3_nt cdr3_aa
TRBJ1-4 TRBV27 - TGTGCCAGCAGTTTAGGGGATTACGCGACTGAAAAACTGTTTTTT CASSLGDYATEKLFF
TRBJ2-7 TRBV11-1 - TGTGCCAGCAGCCCGTTTAGGAGCGGTGGATCCTACGAGCAGTACTTC CASSPFRSGGSYEQYF
TRBJ1-2 TRBV7-2 - TGTGCCAGCAGCCCTTGGCCGGTAGAATTGGACTATGGCTACACCTTC CASSPWPVELDYGYTF
TRBJ1-2 TRBV29-1 TRBD1 TGCAGCGTTGGGACAGGGGCCTCTAAAGGCTACACCTTC CSVGTGASKGYTF
TRBJ1-5 TRBV19 - TGTGCCAGTTCCCGCGAGGGAGAACAGCCCCAGCATTTT CASSREGEQPQHF
TRBJ1-4 TRBV7-9 TRBD1 TGTGCCAGCAGACCAGAAACAGGGGGAGAAAAACTGTTTTTT CASRPETGGEKLFF